The table lists the clone carrying this T cell receptor (beta chain) with a few counts. Its specificity is unknown. The sample is drawn from a study of identical twins. The study, taken as a whole, reports: The more abundant beta clonotypes in cord blood had fewer insertions, and memory repertoires did not show this. Compared with models, monozygotic twins showed more out-of-frame TCR alpha sharing. Excess twin sharing in beta out-of-frame sequences was weaker.

One entry per CDR3 protein, called by TCRdb with MiXCR from the 5' RACE reads. The sample carries about 660,000 distinct CDR3 sequences, under 9% recorded once. The CDR3 totals 16 residues. Germline V gene lookup returns CDR1 SGHRS and CDR2 YFSETQ. The V end lost 0 bases, the J end lost 0 bases, and 10 bases lay between the germline ends. This sample was shared with a second study, whose subject was yellow fever vaccine responses in identical twins.

The sequencing sample was made of PBMCs. This sequence was found in a woman under 30 in good health. This rearrangement joins TRBV5-1 to TRBJ2-1; D may be TRBD2 (5 bases). The CDR3 region has the DNA TGCGCCAGCAGCTTGGGCCGAGACTACTCCTACAATGAGCAGTTCTTC. This sequence encodes CASSLGRDYSYNEQFF.